This T cell receptor (beta chain) was retrieved from a study of long-term antiretroviral therapy in people with HIV. Study findings and constraints: HIV repertoires showed narrower CDR3 length ranges than controls. From about 2003 to 2018, blood was obtained, possibly while participants received older ART regimens.

Run at survey level, the immunoSEQ assay was version v3.0. Data came from immunoSEQ multiplex PCR; TCRdb stores just in-frame clones and leaves some out. Here the sample spans around 25,000 clones, 65% to 85% being singletons. Each HIV-infected participant was given treatment in the United States. This clone was counted a single time. The antigen is undetermined. V lost 6 bases and J lost 2, with 12 bases in between. CDR1 ENHRY and CDR2 SYGVKD come from the germline V gene. This CDR3 region has 14 residues. Material: unsorted PBMCs, obtained 3 years after starting antiretroviral therapy. The clonotype comes from a man between 18 and 35 years old with HIV. This rearrangement joins TRBV10-3 to TRBJ2-3; D perhaps matches TRBD2 (6 bases). CDR3 sequence reads: CAIRARDHTDTQYF. Written as DNA, the CDR3 is TGTGCCATCAGAGCGCGGGACCACACAGATACGCAGTATTTT.